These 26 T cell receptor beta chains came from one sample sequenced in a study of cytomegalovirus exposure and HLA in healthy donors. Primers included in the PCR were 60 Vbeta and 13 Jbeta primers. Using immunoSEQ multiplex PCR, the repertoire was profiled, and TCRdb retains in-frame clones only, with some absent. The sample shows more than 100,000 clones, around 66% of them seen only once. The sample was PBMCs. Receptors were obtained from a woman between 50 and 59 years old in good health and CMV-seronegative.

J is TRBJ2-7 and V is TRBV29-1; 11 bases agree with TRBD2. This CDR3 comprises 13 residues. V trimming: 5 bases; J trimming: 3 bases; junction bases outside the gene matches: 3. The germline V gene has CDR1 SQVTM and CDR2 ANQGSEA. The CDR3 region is CSVRLAGSYEQYF. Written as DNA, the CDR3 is TGCAGCGTTCGACTAGCGGGAAGCTACGAGCAGTACTTC.

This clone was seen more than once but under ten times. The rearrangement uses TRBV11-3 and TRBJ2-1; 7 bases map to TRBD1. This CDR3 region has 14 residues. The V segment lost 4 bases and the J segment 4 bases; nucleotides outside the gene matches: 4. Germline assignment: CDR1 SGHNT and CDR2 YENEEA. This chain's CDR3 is CASSYRGDYNEQFF. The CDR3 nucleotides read TGTGCCAGCAGCTACAGGGGCGATTACAATGAGCAGTTCTTC.

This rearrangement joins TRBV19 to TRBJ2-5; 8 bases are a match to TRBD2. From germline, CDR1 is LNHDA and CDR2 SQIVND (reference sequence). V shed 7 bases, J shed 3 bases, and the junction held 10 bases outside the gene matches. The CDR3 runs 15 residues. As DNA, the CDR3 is TGTGCCAGTACGCTAGCGGGTCCGCTCAAAGAGACCCAGTACTTC. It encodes CASTLAGPLKETQYF.

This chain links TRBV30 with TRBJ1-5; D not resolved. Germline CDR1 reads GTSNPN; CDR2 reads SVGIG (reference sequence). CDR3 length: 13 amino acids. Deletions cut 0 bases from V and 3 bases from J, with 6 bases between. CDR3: CAWSVLDNQPQHF. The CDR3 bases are TGTGCCTGGAGTGTACTCGACAATCAGCCCCAGCATTTT.

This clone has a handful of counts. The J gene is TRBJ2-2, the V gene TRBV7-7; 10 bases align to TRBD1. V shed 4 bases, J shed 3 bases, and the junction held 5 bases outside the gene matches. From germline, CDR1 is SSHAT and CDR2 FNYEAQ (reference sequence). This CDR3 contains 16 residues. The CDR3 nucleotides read TGTGCCAGCAGCTCCGGACAGGGGGTGTACACCGGGGAGCTGTTTTTT. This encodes CASSSGQGVYTGELFF.

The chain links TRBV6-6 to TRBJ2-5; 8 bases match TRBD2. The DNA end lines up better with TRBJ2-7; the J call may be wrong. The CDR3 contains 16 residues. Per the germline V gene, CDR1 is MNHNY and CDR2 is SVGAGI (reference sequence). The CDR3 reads CASSYAFGRGDYEQYF. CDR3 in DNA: TGTGCCAGCAGTTACGCCTTTGGGCGGGGGGACTACGAGCAGTACTTC.

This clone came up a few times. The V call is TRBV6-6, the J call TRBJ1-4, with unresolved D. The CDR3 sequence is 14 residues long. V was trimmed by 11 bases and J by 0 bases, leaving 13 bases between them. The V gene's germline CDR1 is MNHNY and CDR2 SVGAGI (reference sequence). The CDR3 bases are TGTGCCGCCAGAACGGAGACAACTAATGAAAAACTGTTTTTT. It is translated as CAARTETTNEKLFF.

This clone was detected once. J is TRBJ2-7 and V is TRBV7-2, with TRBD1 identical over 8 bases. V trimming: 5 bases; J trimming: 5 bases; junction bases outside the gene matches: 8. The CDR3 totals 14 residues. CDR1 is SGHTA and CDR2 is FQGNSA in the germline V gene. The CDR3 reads CASSPDRGKNEQYF. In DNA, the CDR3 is TGTGCCAGCAGCCCAGACAGGGGAAAGAACGAGCAGTACTTC.

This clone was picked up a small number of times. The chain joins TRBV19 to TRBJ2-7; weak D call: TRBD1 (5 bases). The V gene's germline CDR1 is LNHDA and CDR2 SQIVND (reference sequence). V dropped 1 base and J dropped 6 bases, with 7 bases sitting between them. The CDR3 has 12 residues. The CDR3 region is CASSIGGTEQYF. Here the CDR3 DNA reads TGTGCCAGTAGTATAGGGGGCACCGAGCAGTACTTC.

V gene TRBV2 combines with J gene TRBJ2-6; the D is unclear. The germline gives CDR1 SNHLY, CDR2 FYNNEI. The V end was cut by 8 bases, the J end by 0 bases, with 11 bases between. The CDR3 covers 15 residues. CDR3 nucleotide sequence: TGTGCCAGCGCGGCCGACGCCTCTGGGGCCAACGTCCTGACTTTC. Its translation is CASAADASGANVLTF. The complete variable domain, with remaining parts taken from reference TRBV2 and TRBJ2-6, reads EPEVTQTPSHQVTQMGQEVILRCVPISNHLYFYWYRQILGQKVEFLVSFYNNEISEKSEIFDDQFSVERPDGSNFTLKIRSTKLEDSAMYFCASAADASGANVLTFGAGSRLTVL.

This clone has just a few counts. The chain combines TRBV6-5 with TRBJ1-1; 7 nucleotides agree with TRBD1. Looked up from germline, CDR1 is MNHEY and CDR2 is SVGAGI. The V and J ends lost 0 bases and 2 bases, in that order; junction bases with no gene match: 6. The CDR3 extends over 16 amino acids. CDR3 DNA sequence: TGTGCCAGCAGTTACTCCTCAAACAGGGGCAACACTGAAGCTTTCTTT. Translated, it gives CASSYSSNRGNTEAFF.

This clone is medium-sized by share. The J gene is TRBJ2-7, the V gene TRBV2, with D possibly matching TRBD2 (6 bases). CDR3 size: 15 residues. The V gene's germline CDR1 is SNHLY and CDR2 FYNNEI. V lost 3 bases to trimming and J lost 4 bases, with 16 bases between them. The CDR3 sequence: CASSEVGGSRYEQYF. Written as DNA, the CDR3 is TGTGCCAGCAGTGAGGTTGGGGGGAGCAGGTACGAGCAGTACTTC.

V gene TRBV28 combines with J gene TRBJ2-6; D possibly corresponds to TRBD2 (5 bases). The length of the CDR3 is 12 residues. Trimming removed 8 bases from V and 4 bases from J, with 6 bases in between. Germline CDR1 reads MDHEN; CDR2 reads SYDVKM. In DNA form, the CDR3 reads TGTGCCAGCCGGGAAGGGGCCAACGTCCTGACTTTC. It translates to CASREGANVLTF.

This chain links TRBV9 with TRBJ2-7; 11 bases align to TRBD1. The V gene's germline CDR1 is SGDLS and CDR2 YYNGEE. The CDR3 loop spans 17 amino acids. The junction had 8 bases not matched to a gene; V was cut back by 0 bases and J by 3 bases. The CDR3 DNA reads TGTGCCAGCAGCGTAGCGGGCGGGACAGGGGGATTCTACGAGCAGTACTTC. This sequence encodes CASSVAGGTGGFYEQYF. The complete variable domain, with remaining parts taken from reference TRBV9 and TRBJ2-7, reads DSGVTQTPKHLITATGQRVTLRCSPRSGDLSVYWYQQSLDQGLQFLIQYYNGEERAKGNILERFSAQQFPDLHSELNLSSLELGDSALYFCASSVAGGTGGFYEQYFGPGTRLTVT.

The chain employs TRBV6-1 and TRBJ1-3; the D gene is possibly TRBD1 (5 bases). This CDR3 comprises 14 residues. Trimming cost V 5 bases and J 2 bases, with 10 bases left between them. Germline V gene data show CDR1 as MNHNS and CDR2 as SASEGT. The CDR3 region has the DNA TGTGCCAGCAGTTGGGGGGGACCTGGAAACACCATATATTTT. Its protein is CASSWGGPGNTIYF.

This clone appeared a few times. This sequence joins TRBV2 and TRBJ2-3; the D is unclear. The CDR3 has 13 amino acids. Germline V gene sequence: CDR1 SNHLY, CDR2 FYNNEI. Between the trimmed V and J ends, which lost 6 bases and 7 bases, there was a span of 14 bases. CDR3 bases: TGTGCCAGCAGCGAGGATGGCCTCTATACGCAGTATTTT. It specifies CASSEDGLYTQYF.

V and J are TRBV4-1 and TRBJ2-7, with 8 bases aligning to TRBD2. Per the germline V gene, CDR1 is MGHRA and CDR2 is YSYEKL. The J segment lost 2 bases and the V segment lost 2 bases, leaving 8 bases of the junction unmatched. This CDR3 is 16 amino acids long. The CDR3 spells CASSQRLTSGPYEQYF. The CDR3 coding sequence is TGCGCCAGCAGCCAAAGACTAACTAGCGGACCCTACGAGCAGTACTTC.

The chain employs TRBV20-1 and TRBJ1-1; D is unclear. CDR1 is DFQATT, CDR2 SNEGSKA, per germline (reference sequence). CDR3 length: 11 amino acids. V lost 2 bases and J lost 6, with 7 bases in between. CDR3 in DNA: TGCAGTGCTAGAAGCTATCCTGAAGCTTTCTTT. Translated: CSARSYPEAFF.

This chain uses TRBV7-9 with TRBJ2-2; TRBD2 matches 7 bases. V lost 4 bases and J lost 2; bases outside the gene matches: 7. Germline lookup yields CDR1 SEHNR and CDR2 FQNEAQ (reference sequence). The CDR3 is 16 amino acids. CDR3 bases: TGTGCCAGCAGCTCCCAGGCTAGCGGAAACACCGGGGAGCTGTTTTTT. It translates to CASSSQASGNTGELFF.

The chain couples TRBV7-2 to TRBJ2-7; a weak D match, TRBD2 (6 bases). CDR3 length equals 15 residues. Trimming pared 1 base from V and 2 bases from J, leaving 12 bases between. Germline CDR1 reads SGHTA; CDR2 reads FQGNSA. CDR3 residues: CASSLDGTPTYEQYF. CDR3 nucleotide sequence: TGTGCCAGCAGCTTAGACGGGACTCCTACCTACGAGCAGTACTTC.

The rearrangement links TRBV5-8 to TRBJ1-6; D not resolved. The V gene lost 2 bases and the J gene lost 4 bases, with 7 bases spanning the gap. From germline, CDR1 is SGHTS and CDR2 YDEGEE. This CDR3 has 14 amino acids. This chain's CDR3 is CASSFGGYNSPLHF. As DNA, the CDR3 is TGTGCCAGCAGCTTCGGTGGTTATAATTCACCCCTCCACTTT.

Here the CDR3 reads CASSFTGPNTEAFF. The CDR3 nucleotides are TGTGCCAGCAGCTTTACAGGACCGAACACTGAAGCTTTCTTT. V usage is TRBV13 and J usage is TRBJ1-1, with a tentative D call TRBD1 (5 bases). CDR1 PRHDT and CDR2 FYEKMQ come from the germline V gene (reference sequence). The V gene lost 3 bases and the J gene lost 1 base, with 9 bases spanning the gap. The CDR3 has 14 amino acids.

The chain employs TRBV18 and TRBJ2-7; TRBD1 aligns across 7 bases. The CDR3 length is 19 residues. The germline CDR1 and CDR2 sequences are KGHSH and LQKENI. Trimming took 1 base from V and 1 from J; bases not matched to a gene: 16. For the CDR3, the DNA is TGTGCCAGCTCACCACTCAAACTATACAGGGGCGATTTATCCTACGAGCAGTACTTC. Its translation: CASSPLKLYRGDLSYEQYF.

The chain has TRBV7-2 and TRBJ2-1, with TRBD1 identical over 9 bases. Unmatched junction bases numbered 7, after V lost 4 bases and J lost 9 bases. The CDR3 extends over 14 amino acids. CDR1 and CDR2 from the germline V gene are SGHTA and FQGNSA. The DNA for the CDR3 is TGTGCCAGCAGCTCGGGACAGGGAACGGGTGAGCAGTTCTTC. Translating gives CASSSGQGTGEQFF. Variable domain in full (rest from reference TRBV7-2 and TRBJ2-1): GAGVSQSPSNKVTEKGKDVELRCDPISGHTALYWYRQSLGQGLEFLIYFQGNSAPDKSGLPSDRFSAERTGGSVSTLTIQRTQQEDSAVYLCASSSGQGTGEQFFGPGTRLTVL.

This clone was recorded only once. CDR3 bases: TGCGCCAGCAGTTTCGGGAGGGCGGGCATCTACAATGAGCAGTTCTTC. Translated: CASSFGRAGIYNEQFF. The chain employs TRBV4-1 and TRBJ2-1, with 8 positions matching TRBD2. The CDR3 extends over 16 amino acids. The junction had 10 bases not matched to a gene; V was cut back by 6 bases and J by 3 bases. Germline loops: CDR1 MGHRA, CDR2 YSYEKL.

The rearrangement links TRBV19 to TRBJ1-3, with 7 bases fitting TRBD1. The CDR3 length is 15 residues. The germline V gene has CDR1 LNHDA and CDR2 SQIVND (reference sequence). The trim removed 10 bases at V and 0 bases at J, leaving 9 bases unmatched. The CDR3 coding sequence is TGTGCCACCTCGGCGACAGGGCTCTCTGGAAACACCATATATTTT. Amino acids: CATSATGLSGNTIYF.